The 23 T cell receptor beta chains in this list originate from one sample, sequenced in a study of beta chain features in type 1 diabetes. Reverse transcribing all isolated RNA meant expressed TCRB transcripts were sequenced. Some clones are missing from TCRdb's copy, which holds only in-frame ones; the method was immunoSEQ multiplex PCR. The sample has some 150,000 clones; roughly a tenth are singletons. Sequencing used naive CD4+ T cells from blood. These receptors were obtained from a young man in good health.

This clone was found a few times. The V and J genes are TRBV10-3 and TRBJ1-1; TRBD1 might be the D (5 bases). This CDR3 has 14 amino acids. Germline CDR1 reads ENHRY; CDR2 reads SYGVKD. V was clipped by 2 bases and J by 0 bases, with 7 bases between them. This CDR3 is CAISEGALNTEAFF. For the CDR3, the DNA is TGTGCCATCAGTGAGGGGGCCCTGAACACTGAAGCTTTCTTT.

This clone was counted a few times. The chain carries TRBV2 and TRBJ2-7, with 7 bases that match TRBD1. Germline assignment: CDR1 SNHLY and CDR2 FYNNEI. Trimming removed 5 bases from V and 0 bases from J; junction bases left unmatched: 4. The CDR3 sequence is 14 residues long. For the CDR3, the DNA is TGTGCCAGCAGTCCGGACAGGAGCTCCTACGAGCAGTACTTC. It encodes CASSPDRSSYEQYF.

This clone was recorded a few times. The chain couples TRBV6-5 to TRBJ2-6; 9 nucleotides match TRBD1. This CDR3 contains 15 residues. Germline loops: CDR1 MNHEY, CDR2 SVGAGI. Trimming cost V 8 bases and J 1 base; bases outside gene matches: 3. This CDR3 is CASGGTGSGANVLTF. The CDR3 DNA reads as TGTGCCAGCGGGGGGACAGGGTCTGGGGCCAACGTCCTGACTTTC.

The chain is built from TRBV30 and TRBJ2-3; D might be TRBD2 (7 bases). This CDR3 region has 14 residues. Trimming shortened V by 8 bases and J by 2 bases, and 17 bases separated the two germline ends. CDR1 and CDR2 from the germline V gene are GTSNPN and SVGIG (reference sequence). As DNA, the CDR3 is TGTGCCGCCCAGAGGGGGGGGCTCACAGATACGCAGTATTTT. It is translated as CAAQRGGLTDTQYF.

This clone was counted between two and nine times. The rearrangement links TRBV5-4 to TRBJ2-1, with 10 bases that match TRBD2. CDR3 size: 15 residues. The germline gives CDR1 SGHNT, CDR2 YYREEE (reference sequence). The trim removed 5 bases at V and 4 bases at J, leaving 6 bases unmatched. The CDR3 DNA sequence: TGTGCCAGCAGGAAAAGCGGGGGGGCTTACAATGAGCAGTTCTTC. This encodes CASRKSGGAYNEQFF.

There are a few counts of this clone. The genes are TRBV5-4 and TRBJ2-1; D unresolved. Germline CDR1 reads SGHNT; CDR2 reads YYREEE (reference sequence). The CDR3 is 12 amino acids. V was shortened by 2 bases and J by 5 bases, with 5 bases between the two germline ends. The CDR3: CASSFTNNEQFF. CDR3 nucleotides: TGTGCCAGCAGCTTCACAAACAATGAGCAGTTCTTC.

This clone has more than one count but fewer than ten. This chain links TRBV7-2 with TRBJ1-4, with D unclear. Trimming stripped 1 base from V and 3 bases from J, with 15 bases between. CDR1 SGHTA and CDR2 FQGNSA come from the germline V gene. This CDR3 has 17 residues. CDR3 protein: CASSLGWASGSNEKLFF. The CDR3 region has the DNA TGTGCCAGCAGCTTAGGTTGGGCGAGCGGATCTAATGAAAAACTGTTTTTT.

There are a few counts of this clone. The chain is built from TRBV30 and TRBJ1-3; D ambiguous. This CDR3 comprises 13 residues. Germline V gene sequence: CDR1 GTSNPN, CDR2 SVGIG (reference sequence). Trimming shortened V by 7 bases and J by 0 bases, and 10 bases separated the two germline ends. The CDR3 DNA sequence: TGTGCCTACAGACACTCCTCTGGAAACACCATATATTTT. Amino acids: CAYRHSSGNTIYF.

This clone was seen a handful of times. The chain links TRBV15 to TRBJ2-5; perhaps TRBD2 as D (7 bases). The CDR3 has 16 amino acids. Trimming left V 5 bases short and J 0 bases short, with 16 bases between. The germline CDR1 and CDR2 sequences are LNHNV and YYDKDF (reference sequence). The CDR3 nucleotides are TGTGCCACCAGCCCTATGGGCGGGGGCCACCAAGAGACCCAGTACTTC. It specifies CATSPMGGGHQETQYF.

This clone has a handful of counts. This chain joins TRBV7-2 and TRBJ1-6; 7 bases agree with TRBD1. CDR3 size: 14 residues. Germline V lookup: CDR1 SGHTA, CDR2 FQGNSA. The trim removed 5 bases at V and 7 bases at J, leaving 5 bases unmatched. The CDR3 here is CASSPGTENSPLHF. Written as DNA, the CDR3 is TGTGCCAGCAGCCCCGGGACAGAGAATTCACCCCTCCACTTT. Looking up the rest from reference TRBV7-2 and TRBJ1-6 gives the full variable domain: GAGVSQSPSNKVTEKGKDVELRCDPISGHTALYWYRQSLGQGLEFLIYFQGNSAPDKSGLPSDRFSAERTGGSVSTLTIQRTQQEDSAVYLCASSPGTENSPLHFGNGTRLTVT.

The rearrangement uses TRBV6-1 and TRBJ1-2; D not resolved. This CDR3 is 12 amino acids long. The V end lost 8 bases, the J end lost 4 bases, and 11 bases lay between the germline ends. Germline-derived CDR1 and CDR2 are MNHNS and SASEGT. This CDR3 is CASQLPGYGYTF. For the CDR3, the DNA is TGTGCCAGCCAGTTACCGGGCTATGGCTACACCTTC.

The chain joins TRBV7-2 to TRBJ1-6, with D possibly TRBD1 on 6 matching bases. This CDR3 contains 13 residues. V lost 1 base to trimming and J lost 14 bases, with 12 bases between them. Germline-derived CDR1 and CDR2 are SGHTA and FQGNSA. CDR3 sequence reads: CASSLDGQGTLHF. Here the CDR3 DNA reads TGTGCCAGCAGCTTAGACGGTCAGGGGACCCTCCACTTT.

The sample holds a few counts of this clone. J is TRBJ2-7 and V is TRBV5-8, with 8 bases aligning to TRBD1. There are 14 residues in the CDR3. Germline loops: CDR1 SGHTS, CDR2 YDEGEE. The ends lost 3 bases at V and 3 bases at J; junction bases unmatched: 5. CDR3 DNA: TGTGCCAGCAGCTCTGGACAGGGTCTCTACGAGCAGTACTTC. Amino acids: CASSSGQGLYEQYF.

This clone was found a few times. This chain connects TRBV6-1 to TRBJ1-2, with 7 bases identical to TRBD1. CDR1 is MNHNS and CDR2 is SASEGT in the germline V gene. V trimming: 0 bases; J trimming: 4 bases; junction bases outside the gene matches: 2. This CDR3 has 14 amino acids. The CDR3 is CASSEAAGGYGYTF. CDR3 bases: TGTGCCAGCAGTGAAGCCGCAGGGGGCTATGGCTACACCTTC.

The rearrangement joins TRBV5-4 to TRBJ1-2; 9 nucleotides line up with TRBD1. The V gene's germline CDR1 is SGHNT and CDR2 YYREEE (reference sequence). This CDR3 is 13 amino acids long. V shed 4 bases, J shed 6 bases, and the junction held 4 bases outside the gene matches. The CDR3 here is CASSTTGGDGYTF. In nucleotides, the CDR3 is TGTGCCAGCAGCACGACAGGGGGGGATGGCTACACCTTC.

The J gene is TRBJ2-3, the V gene TRBV7-3, with D hard to call. Germline V gives CDR1 SGHTA, CDR2 FQGTGA. The V gene lost 4 bases and the J gene lost 6 bases, with 11 bases spanning the gap. This CDR3 region has 13 residues. The CDR3 loop is CASSSSRSDTQYF. In nucleotides, the CDR3 is TGTGCCAGCAGCTCGTCCCGGTCGGATACGCAGTATTTT.

This clone was observed a handful of times. The V and J genes are TRBV19 and TRBJ2-7, with D possibly matching TRBD2 (6 bases). CDR1 LNHDA and CDR2 SQIVND come from the germline V gene (reference sequence). This CDR3 comprises 15 residues. V was trimmed by 7 bases and J by 6 bases, leaving 22 bases between them. The CDR3 DNA is TGTGCCAGTACCCCCAAGTCGGGACTCCTCGGCGAGCAGTACTTC. It is translated as CASTPKSGLLGEQYF. The full variable domain, in which reference TRBV19 and TRBJ2-7 provide the parts outside the CDR3, is DGGITQSPKYLFRKEGQNVTLSCEQNLNHDAMYWYRQDPGQGLRLIYYSQIVNDFQKGDIAEGYSVSREKKESFPLTVTSAQKNPTAFYLCASTPKSGLLGEQYFGPGTRLTVT.

This clone was seen at least ten times. V gene TRBV18 combines with J gene TRBJ2-7; 10 nucleotides line up with TRBD1. The CDR3 sequence is 15 residues long. The ends lost 3 bases at V and 7 bases at J; junction bases unmatched: 9. Looked up from germline, CDR1 is KGHSH and CDR2 is LQKENI. In nucleotides, the CDR3 is TGTGCCAGCTCACCCCAGGGACAGGGGATGGGGGAGCAGTACTTC. Translating it yields CASSPQGQGMGEQYF.

This chain uses TRBV10-3 with TRBJ1-2, with 8 bases fitting TRBD1. Germline lookup yields CDR1 ENHRY and CDR2 SYGVKD. This CDR3 spans 15 amino acids. V gave up 5 bases and J gave up 3 bases; unmatched junction bases: 8. The CDR3: CAISNRGEADYGYTF. The CDR3 DNA is TGTGCCATCAGTAACAGGGGGGAAGCGGACTATGGCTACACCTTC.

This clone was picked up a small number of times. This chain connects TRBV5-6 to TRBJ2-5; D is ambiguous. This CDR3 is 13 amino acids long. From germline, CDR1 is SGHDT and CDR2 YYEEEE. Trimming shortened V by 0 bases and J by 8 bases, and 11 bases separated the two germline ends. CDR3 nucleotide sequence: TGTGCCAGCAGCTTGGACCCCAGTGGTACCCAGTACTTC. This translates into CASSLDPSGTQYF.

The CDR3 DNA reads as TGCAGCGTTGAAGGCCGGGATATATGCTACGAGCAGTTCTTC. The encoded protein is CSVEGRDICYEQFF. The chain is built from TRBV29-1 and TRBJ2-1; D may be TRBD2 (5 bases). The CDR3 has 14 residues. Between the trimmed V and J ends, which lost 1 base and 10 bases, there was a span of 17 bases. The germline V gene encodes CDR1 SQVTM and CDR2 ANQGSEA.

The V and J genes are TRBV18 and TRBJ1-4; D unresolved. Trimming took off 1 base at V and 3 bases at J, with 6 bases between the two ends. This CDR3 has 14 residues. Germline CDR1 and CDR2: KGHSH and LQKENI. The CDR3 DNA is TGTGCCAGCTCACCACGGGCAGCTAATGAAAAACTGTTTTTT. The encoded protein is CASSPRAANEKLFF. The full variable domain, completed using reference TRBV18 and TRBJ1-4, is NAGVMQNPRHLVRRRGQEARLRCSPMKGHSHVYWYRQLPEEGLKFMVYLQKENIIDESGMPKERFSAEFPKEGPSILRIQQVVRGDSAAYFCASSPRAANEKLFFGSGTQLSVL.

The chain employs TRBV27 and TRBJ1-1; TRBD1 is a possible D gene (5 bases). Germline V CDR1 and CDR2: MNHEY, SMNVEV (reference sequence). The CDR3 contains 16 residues. V dropped 5 bases and J dropped 4 bases, with 20 bases sitting between them. The DNA of the CDR3 is TGTGCCAGCAGTGGGCCTGGAGGGGCTATAAGCACTGAAGCTTTCTTT. Encoded protein: CASSGPGGAISTEAFF.